These 13 T cell receptor beta chains were all obtained from the same sample, sequenced in a study of identical twins. Using its own MiXCR run on the 5' RACE reads, TCRdb lists one record per CDR3 protein. The sample has about 690,000 distinct CDR3 sequences; roughly 6% are singletons. Material for sequencing was naive T cells sorted from blood. These receptors originate from a man aged 18 to 35 in good health.

This clonotype was seen ten or more times. The V and J genes are TRBV20-1 and TRBJ1-1; D is unclear. The CDR3 spans 13 residues. Germline V gene lookup returns CDR1 DFQATT and CDR2 SNEGSKA (reference sequence). V lost 2 bases and J 2 bases, leaving 9 bases between the germline ends. The CDR3 loop is CSARPHSNTEAFF. CDR3 DNA sequence: TGCAGTGCTAGACCTCACAGTAACACTGAAGCTTTCTTT.

A few counts support this clonotype. V and J are TRBV6-1 and TRBJ2-7; the D gene could be TRBD1 or TRBD2 (6 bases each). The CDR3 runs 14 residues. The V gene's germline CDR1 is MNHNS and CDR2 SASEGT. V was trimmed by 1 base and J by 2 bases, leaving 9 bases between them. The CDR3: CASSEVGGPYEQYV. CDR3 DNA: TGTGCCAGCAGTGAAGTCGGGGGCCCCTACGAGCAGTACGTC.

This chain connects TRBV20-1 to TRBJ2-1; D is undetermined. The CDR3 spans 12 residues. V was shortened by 4 bases and J by 5 bases, with 9 bases between the two germline ends. Germline-derived CDR1 and CDR2 are DFQATT and SNEGSKA (reference sequence). CDR3 DNA: TGCAGTGCTATCGGACGTAACAATGAGCAGTTCTTC. Translation gives CSAIGRNNEQFF.

This clonotype was found many times. This chain uses TRBV7-8 with TRBJ2-5; D is unclear. This CDR3 comprises 12 residues. V lost 3 bases and J lost 5, with 7 bases in between. Germline-derived CDR1 and CDR2 are SGHVS and FQNEAQ. The CDR3 DNA is TGTGCCAGCAGCTTTCCGGCGGAGACCCAGTACTTC. It translates to CASSFPAETQYF.

The CDR3 loop reads CASSEDRGPYEQYV. CDR3 bases: TGTGCCAGCAGTGAAGACAGGGGACCCTACGAGCAGTACGTC. V is TRBV6-1 and J is TRBJ2-7, with 7 bases that match TRBD1. This CDR3 region has 14 residues. With V trimmed by 1 base and J by 2 bases, 2 bases remained unmatched. Germline CDR1 is MNHNS and CDR2 is SASEGT.

This clonotype was observed a handful of times. The chain has TRBV7-6 and TRBJ2-3; 8 bases are shared with TRBD2. This CDR3 is 17 amino acids long. V gave up 3 bases and J gave up 2 bases; unmatched junction bases: 10. CDR1 and CDR2 from the germline V gene are SGHVS and FNYEAQ. The CDR3 reads CASSLSTLAVFTDTQYF. The CDR3 DNA sequence: TGTGCCAGCAGCTTGTCCACACTAGCGGTTTTCACAGATACGCAGTATTTT.

This clonotype appeared many times. V is TRBV10-3 and J is TRBJ1-1, with D possibly TRBD1 on 5 matching bases. CDR1 is ENHRY, CDR2 SYGVKD, per germline. V was trimmed by 7 bases and J by 5 bases, leaving 14 bases between them. This CDR3 has 13 residues. In DNA, the CDR3 is TGTGCCATCAAGGAGGGGCCAGGGACTGAAGCTTTCTTT. It encodes CAIKEGPGTEAFF.

In this sample, this clonotype turned up many times. This rearrangement joins TRBV20-1 to TRBJ2-3; TRBD2 matches 7 bases. Germline trimming cut 6 bases from V and 4 bases from J; bases unmatched to any gene: 10. CDR1 is DFQATT, CDR2 SNEGSKA, per germline (reference sequence). The CDR3 runs 14 residues. Here the CDR3 reads CSATGTTTADTQYF. In DNA form, the CDR3 reads TGCAGTGCCACCGGGACTACCACCGCAGATACGCAGTATTTT.

V gene TRBV18 combines with J gene TRBJ2-1, with 9 bases that match TRBD1. There are 14 residues in the CDR3. The V gene's germline CDR1 is KGHSH and CDR2 LQKENI. With 3 bases clipped from V and 7 bases from J, the junction kept 4 bases outside the gene matches. The CDR3 nucleotides read TGTGCCAGCTCACCGTGGGACAGGGAAAATGAGCAGTTCTTC. Amino acid sequence: CASSPWDRENEQFF.

Ten or more counts support this clonotype. The chain carries TRBV3-1 and TRBJ1-1, with D hard to call. CDR1 and CDR2 from the germline V gene are LGHDT and YNNKEL (reference sequence). V lost 4 bases and J 1 base, leaving 10 bases between the germline ends. This CDR3 spans 14 amino acids. The CDR3 DNA sequence: TGTGCCAGCAGCCCAGGCAGCTCGAACACTGAAGCTTTCTTT. Its protein product is CASSPGSSNTEAFF.

Many counts were recorded for this clonotype. V is TRBV7-6 and J is TRBJ1-4; D is perhaps TRBD1 (5 bases). Germline values: CDR1 SGHVS, CDR2 FNYEAQ. Trimming removed 0 bases at V and 4 bases at J, with 9 bases between. This CDR3 has 15 amino acids. The CDR3 reads CASSLADGGNEKLFF. For the CDR3, the DNA is TGTGCCAGCAGCTTAGCTGACGGGGGTAATGAAAAACTGTTTTTT.

The chain is built from TRBV20-1 and TRBJ2-1; D gene ambiguous. This CDR3 has 13 residues. Germline assignment: CDR1 DFQATT and CDR2 SNEGSKA (reference sequence). V was cut by 1 base and J by 5 bases, with 9 bases left in between. The CDR3 region is CSARALGNNEQFF. The CDR3 DNA reads TGCAGTGCTAGAGCCTTGGGAAACAATGAGCAGTTCTTC.

The chain carries TRBV5-4 and TRBJ2-5; the D gene is possibly TRBD2 (6 bases). CDR1 and CDR2 (germline): SGHNT, YYREEE (reference sequence). V lost 4 bases and J 5 bases, leaving 15 bases between the germline ends. The CDR3 extends over 14 amino acids. The CDR3 reads CASSTFYGRETQYF. In DNA, the CDR3 is TGTGCCAGCAGCACTTTTTATGGGAGGGAGACCCAGTACTTC.